Detailed here is one T cell receptor beta chain. Its matching antigen is unknown. The data were obtained in a study of CD8 T cells in ankylosing spondylitis. Study-wide results and limits: Researchers reportedly found disease-linked clones significantly enriched in matched ankylosing spondylitis synovial fluid. What seemed typical of ankylosing spondylitis blood was a TCR beta motif built from about 8 highly homologous variants.

V was pared by 4 bases and J by 8 bases, with 12 bases between. The CDR3 runs to 12 residues. Germline V lookup: CDR1 DFQATT, CDR2 SNEGSKA (reference sequence). Quantitative 5'-RACE was performed with molecular barcodes, and it yielded the TCR beta libraries. TCRdb used MiXCR to reprocess the 5' RACE reads, holding one entry per CDR3 protein. This table has approximately 400,000 distinct CDR3 sequences, roughly 27% appearing once. The receptor was isolated from a male donor with ankylosing spondylitis. The sample taken for sequencing was blood, either unsorted or a sorted T cell fraction (not recorded which). This rearrangement joins TRBV20-1 to TRBJ2-1, with D perhaps matching TRBD2 (5 bases). CDR3 protein: CSATLHGDEQFF. In DNA, the CDR3 is TGCAGTGCTACCTTACACGGGGATGAGCAGTTCTTC.